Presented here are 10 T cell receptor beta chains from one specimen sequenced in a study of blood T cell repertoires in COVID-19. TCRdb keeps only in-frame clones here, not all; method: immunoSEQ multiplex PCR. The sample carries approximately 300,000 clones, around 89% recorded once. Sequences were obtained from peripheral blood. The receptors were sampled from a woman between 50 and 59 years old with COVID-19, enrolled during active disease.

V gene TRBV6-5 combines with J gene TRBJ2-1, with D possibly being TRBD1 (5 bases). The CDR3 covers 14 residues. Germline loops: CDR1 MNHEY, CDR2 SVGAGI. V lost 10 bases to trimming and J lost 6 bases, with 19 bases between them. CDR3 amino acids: CATFTGPPLNEQFF. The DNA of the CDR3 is TGTGCCACATTTACAGGTCCCCCTCTCAATGAGCAGTTCTTC.

The CDR3 reads CASSPNGADEQFF. CDR3 coding DNA: TGTGCCAGCAGCCCTAATGGGGCCGATGAGCAGTTCTTC. The V call is TRBV3-1 (or the pseudogene TRBV3-2), the J call TRBJ2-1, with a tentative D call TRBD1 (5 bases). Trimming stripped 4 bases from V and 8 bases from J, with 12 bases between. The CDR3 extends over 13 amino acids. Germline CDR1 reads LGHDT; CDR2 reads YNNKEL (reference sequence).

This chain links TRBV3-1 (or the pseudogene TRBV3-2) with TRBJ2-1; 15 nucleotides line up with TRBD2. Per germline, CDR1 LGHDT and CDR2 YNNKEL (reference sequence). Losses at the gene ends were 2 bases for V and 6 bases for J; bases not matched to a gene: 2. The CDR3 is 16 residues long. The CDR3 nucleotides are TGTGCCAGCAGCCAACGGACTAGCGGGAGGGCCAATGAGCAGTTCTTC. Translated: CASSQRTSGRANEQFF.

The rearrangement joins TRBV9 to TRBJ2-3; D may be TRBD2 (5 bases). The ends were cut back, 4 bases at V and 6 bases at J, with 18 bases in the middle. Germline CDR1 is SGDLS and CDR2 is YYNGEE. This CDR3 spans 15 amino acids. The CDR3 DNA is TGTGCCAGCAGCCAGCAGCGGACCCCTACTGATACGCAGTATTTT. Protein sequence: CASSQQRTPTDTQYF.

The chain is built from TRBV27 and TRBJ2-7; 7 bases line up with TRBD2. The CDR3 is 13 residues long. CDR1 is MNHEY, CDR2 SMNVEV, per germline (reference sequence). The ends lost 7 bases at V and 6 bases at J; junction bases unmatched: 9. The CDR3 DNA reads TGTGCCAGCACGGAGGGAGGGAAAGCCGAGCAGTACTTC. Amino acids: CASTEGGKAEQYF.

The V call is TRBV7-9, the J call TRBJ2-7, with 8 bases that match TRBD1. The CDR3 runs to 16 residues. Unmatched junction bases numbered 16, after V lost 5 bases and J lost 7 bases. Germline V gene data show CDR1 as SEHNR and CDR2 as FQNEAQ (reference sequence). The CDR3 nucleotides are TGTGCCAGCAGCCATCGACAGGGGCCCACCTCGGGGGAGCAGTACTTC. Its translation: CASSHRQGPTSGEQYF.

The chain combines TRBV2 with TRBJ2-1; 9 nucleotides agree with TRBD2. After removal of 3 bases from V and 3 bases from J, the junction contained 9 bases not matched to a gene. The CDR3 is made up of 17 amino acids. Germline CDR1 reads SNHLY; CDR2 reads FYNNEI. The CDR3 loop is CASSEEFSGGNYNEQFF. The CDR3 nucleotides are TGTGCCAGCAGTGAGGAATTTAGCGGGGGAAACTACAATGAGCAGTTCTTC. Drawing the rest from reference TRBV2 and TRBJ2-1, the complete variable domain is EPEVTQTPSHQVTQMGQEVILRCVPISNHLYFYWYRQILGQKVEFLVSFYNNEISEKSEIFDDQFSVERPDGSNFTLKIRSTKLEDSAMYFCASSEEFSGGNYNEQFFGPGTRLTVL.

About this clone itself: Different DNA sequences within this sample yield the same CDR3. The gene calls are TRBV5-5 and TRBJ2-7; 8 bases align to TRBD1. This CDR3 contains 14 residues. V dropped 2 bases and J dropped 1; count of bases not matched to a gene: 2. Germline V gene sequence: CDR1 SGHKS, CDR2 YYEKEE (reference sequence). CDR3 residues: CASSFGTGSYEQYF. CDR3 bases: TGTGCCAGCAGCTTCGGGACAGGTTCCTACGAGCAGTACTTC.

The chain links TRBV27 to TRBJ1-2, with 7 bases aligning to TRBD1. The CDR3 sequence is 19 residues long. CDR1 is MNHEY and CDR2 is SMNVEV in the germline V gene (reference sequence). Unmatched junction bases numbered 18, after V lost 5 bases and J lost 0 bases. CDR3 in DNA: TGTGCCAGCAGTAGAAGACCAGGGACAGAGGTAGGACCTAACTATGGCTACACCTTC. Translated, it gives CASSRRPGTEVGPNYGYTF.

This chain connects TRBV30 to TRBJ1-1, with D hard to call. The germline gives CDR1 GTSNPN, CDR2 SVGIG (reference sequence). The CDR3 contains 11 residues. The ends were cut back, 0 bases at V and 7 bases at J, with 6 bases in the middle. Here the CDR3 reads CAWSVHVEAFF. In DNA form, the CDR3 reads TGTGCCTGGAGTGTACACGTTGAAGCTTTCTTT. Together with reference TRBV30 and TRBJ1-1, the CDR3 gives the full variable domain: SQTIHQWPATLVQPVGSPLSLECTVEGTSNPNLYWYRQAAGRGLQLLFYSVGIGQISSEVPQNLSASRPQDRQFILSSKKLLLSDSGFYLCAWSVHVEAFFGQGTRLTVV.